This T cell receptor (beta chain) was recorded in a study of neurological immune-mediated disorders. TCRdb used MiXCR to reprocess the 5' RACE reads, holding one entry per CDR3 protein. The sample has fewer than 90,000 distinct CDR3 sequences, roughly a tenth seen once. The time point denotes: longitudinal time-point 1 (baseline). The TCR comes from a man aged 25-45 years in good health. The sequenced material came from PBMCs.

The CDR3 DNA reads as TGCAGTGCTAGAGATTACCAGCGGAGCACAGATACGCAGTATTTT. Encoded protein: CSARDYQRSTDTQYF. This chain joins TRBV20-1 and TRBJ2-3, with TRBD2 as a possible D gene (5 bases). The germline gives CDR1 DFQATT, CDR2 SNEGSKA (reference sequence). The CDR3 runs to 15 residues. Deletions cut 0 bases from V and 0 bases from J, with 10 bases between.